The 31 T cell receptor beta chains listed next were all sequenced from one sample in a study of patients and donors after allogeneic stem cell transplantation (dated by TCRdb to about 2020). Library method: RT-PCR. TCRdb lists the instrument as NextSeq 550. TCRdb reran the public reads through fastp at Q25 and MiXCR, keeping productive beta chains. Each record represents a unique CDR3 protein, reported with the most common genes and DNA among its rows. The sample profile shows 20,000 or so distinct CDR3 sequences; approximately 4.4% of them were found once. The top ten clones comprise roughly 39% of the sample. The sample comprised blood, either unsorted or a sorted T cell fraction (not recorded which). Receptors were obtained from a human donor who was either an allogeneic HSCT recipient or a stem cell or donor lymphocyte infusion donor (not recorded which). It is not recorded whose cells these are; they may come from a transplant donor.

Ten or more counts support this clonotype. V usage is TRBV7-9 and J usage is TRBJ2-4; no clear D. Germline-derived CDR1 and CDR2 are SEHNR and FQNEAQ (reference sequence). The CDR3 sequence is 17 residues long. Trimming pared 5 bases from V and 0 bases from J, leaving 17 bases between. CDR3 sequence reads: CASSLYLGPLAKNIQYF. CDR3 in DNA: TGTGCCAGCAGCCTATACCTGGGCCCGCTAGCCAAAAACATTCAGTACTTC.

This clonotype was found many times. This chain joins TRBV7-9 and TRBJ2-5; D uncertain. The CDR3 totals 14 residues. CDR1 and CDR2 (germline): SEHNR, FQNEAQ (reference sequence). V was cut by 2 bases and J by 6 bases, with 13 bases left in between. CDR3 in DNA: TGTGCCAGCAGCTTATGGCACCAAGGGAAGACCCAGTACTTC. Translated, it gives CASSLWHQGKTQYF. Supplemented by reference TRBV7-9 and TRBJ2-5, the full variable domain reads DTGVSQNPRHKITKRGQNVTFRCDPISEHNRLYWYRQTLGQGPEFLTYFQNEAQLEKSRLLSDRFSAERPKGSFSTLEIQRTEQGDSAMYLCASSLWHQGKTQYFGPGTRLLVL.

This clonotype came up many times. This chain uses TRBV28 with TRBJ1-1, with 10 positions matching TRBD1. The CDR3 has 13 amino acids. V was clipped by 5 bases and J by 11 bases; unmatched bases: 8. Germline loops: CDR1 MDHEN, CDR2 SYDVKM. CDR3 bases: TGTGCCAGCAGTCTTATCGGACAGGGGGAGGCTTTCTTT. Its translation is CASSLIGQGEAFF.

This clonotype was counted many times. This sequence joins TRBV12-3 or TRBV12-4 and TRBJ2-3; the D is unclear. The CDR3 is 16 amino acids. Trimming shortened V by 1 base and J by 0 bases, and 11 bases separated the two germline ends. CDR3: CASSLDRRQSTDTQYF. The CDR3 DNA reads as TGTGCCAGCAGTTTAGACCGCCGTCAAAGCACAGATACGCAGTATTTT.

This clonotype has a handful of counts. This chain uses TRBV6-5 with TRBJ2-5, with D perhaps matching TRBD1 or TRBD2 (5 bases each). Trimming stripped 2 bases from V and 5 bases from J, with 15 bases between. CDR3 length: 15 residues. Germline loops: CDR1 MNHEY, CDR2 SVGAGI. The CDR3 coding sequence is TGTGCCAGCAGTTACGGGGGAGCCGGCGGGGAGACCCAGTACTTC. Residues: CASSYGGAGGETQYF.

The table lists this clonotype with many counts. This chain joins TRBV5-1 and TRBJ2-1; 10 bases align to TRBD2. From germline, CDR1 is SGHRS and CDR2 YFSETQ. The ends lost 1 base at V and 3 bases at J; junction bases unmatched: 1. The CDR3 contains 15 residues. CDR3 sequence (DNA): TGCGCCAGCAGCTTGATAGCGGGGGGCTACAATGAGCAGTTCTTC. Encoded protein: CASSLIAGGYNEQFF.

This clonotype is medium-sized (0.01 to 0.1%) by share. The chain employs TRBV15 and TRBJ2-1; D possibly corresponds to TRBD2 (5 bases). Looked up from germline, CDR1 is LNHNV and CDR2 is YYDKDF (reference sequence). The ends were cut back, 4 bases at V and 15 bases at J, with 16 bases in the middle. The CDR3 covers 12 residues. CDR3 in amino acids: CATSNWPGRLFF. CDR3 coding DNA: TGTGCCACCAGCAACTGGCCGGGGAGACTGTTCTTC.

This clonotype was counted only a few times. CDR3 protein: CASSLPNEGAQPQHF. The CDR3 DNA reads as TGTGCCAGTAGTCTTCCTAATGAGGGGGCTCAGCCCCAGCATTTT. V gene TRBV19 combines with J gene TRBJ1-5; 7 bases line up with TRBD1. With V trimmed by 5 bases and J by 6 bases, 10 bases remained unmatched. Germline loops: CDR1 LNHDA, CDR2 SQIVND (reference sequence). The CDR3 contains 15 residues.

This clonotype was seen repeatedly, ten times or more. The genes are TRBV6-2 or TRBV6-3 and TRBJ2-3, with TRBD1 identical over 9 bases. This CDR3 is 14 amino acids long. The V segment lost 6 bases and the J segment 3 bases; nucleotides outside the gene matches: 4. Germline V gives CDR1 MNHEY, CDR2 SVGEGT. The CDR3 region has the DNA TGTGCCAGCAGCTCCGACAGGGGGACAGATACGCAGTATTTT. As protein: CASSSDRGTDTQYF.

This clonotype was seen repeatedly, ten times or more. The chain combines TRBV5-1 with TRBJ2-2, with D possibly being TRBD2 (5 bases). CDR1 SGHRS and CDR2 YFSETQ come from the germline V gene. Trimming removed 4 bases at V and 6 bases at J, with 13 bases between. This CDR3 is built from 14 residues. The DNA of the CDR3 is TGCGCCAGCAGCGATACTAGTTCGGCCGGGGAGCTGTTTTTT. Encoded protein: CASSDTSSAGELFF.

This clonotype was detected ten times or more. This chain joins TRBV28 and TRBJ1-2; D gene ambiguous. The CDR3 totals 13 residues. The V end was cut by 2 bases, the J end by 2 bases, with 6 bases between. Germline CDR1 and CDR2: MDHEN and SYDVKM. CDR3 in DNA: TGTGCCAGCAGTTTAGGAGGGAACTATGGCTACACCTTC. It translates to CASSLGGNYGYTF.

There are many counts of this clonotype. The CDR3 region is CASTQSWLAGGARTDTQYF. Written as DNA, the CDR3 is TGTGCCAGCACTCAGAGCTGGCTAGCGGGGGGAGCTCGCACAGATACGCAGTATTTT. The chain uses TRBV25-1 and TRBJ2-3, with 11 bases matching TRBD2. Germline CDR1 reads MGHDK; CDR2 reads SYGVNS. Trimming at V came to 7 bases and at J to 1 base, leaving 16 bases not matched to a gene. The CDR3 runs 19 residues.

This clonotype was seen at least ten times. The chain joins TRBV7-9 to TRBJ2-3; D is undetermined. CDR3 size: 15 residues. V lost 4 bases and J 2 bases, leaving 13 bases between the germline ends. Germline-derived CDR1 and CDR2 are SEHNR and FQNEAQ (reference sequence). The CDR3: CASSSDPLHTDTQYF. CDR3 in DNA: TGTGCCAGCAGCTCCGACCCACTACACACAGATACGCAGTATTTT.

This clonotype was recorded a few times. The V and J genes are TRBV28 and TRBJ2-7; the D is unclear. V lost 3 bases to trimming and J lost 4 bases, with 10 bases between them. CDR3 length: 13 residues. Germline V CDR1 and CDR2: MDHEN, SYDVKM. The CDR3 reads CASSFWERYEQYF. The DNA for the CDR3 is TGTGCCAGCAGTTTTTGGGAACGGTACGAGCAGTACTTC. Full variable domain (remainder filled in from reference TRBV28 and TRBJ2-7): DVKVTQSSRYLVKRTGEKVFLECVQDMDHENMFWYRQDPGLGLRLIYFSYDVKMKEKGDIPEGYSVSREKKERFSLILESASTNQTSMYLCASSFWERYEQYFGPGTRLTVT.

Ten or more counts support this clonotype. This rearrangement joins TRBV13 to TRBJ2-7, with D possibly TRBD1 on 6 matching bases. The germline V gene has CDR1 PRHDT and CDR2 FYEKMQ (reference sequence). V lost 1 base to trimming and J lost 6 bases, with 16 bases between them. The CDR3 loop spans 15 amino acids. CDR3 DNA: TGTGCCAGCAGCTTAGAACCGGCAGGGGCCCGCGAGCAGTACTTC. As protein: CASSLEPAGAREQYF.

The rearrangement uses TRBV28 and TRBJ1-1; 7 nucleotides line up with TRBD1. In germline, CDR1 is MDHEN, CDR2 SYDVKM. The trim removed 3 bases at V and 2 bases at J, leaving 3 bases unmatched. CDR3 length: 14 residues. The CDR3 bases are TGTGCCAGCAGTTTCGACAGGGTTAACACTGAAGCTTTCTTT. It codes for CASSFDRVNTEAFF.

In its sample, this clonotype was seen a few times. This CDR3 reads CASTGFVVSTEAFF. CDR3 DNA: TGTGCCAGCACAGGGTTCGTGGTTTCTACTGAAGCTTTCTTT. The chain is built from TRBV13 and TRBJ1-1; TRBD1 might be the D (5 bases). The CDR3 covers 14 residues. CDR1 and CDR2 from the germline V gene are PRHDT and FYEKMQ (reference sequence). V lost 7 bases and J lost 5, with 17 bases in between.

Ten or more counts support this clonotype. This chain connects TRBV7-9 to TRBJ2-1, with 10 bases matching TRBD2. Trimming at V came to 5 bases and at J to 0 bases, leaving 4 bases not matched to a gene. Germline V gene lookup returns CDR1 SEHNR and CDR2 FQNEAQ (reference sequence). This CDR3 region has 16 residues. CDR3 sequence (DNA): TGTGCCAGCAGCGTCCTAGCGGGGGACTCCTACAATGAGCAGTTCTTC. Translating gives CASSVLAGDSYNEQFF.

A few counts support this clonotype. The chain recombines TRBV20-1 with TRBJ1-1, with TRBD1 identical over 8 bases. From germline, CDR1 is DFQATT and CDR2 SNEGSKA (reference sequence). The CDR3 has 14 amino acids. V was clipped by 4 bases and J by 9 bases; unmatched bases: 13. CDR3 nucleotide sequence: TGCAGTGCTAAGGAGCAGGGGGCGAGCCCCCAAGCTTTCTTT. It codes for CSAKEQGASPQAFF.

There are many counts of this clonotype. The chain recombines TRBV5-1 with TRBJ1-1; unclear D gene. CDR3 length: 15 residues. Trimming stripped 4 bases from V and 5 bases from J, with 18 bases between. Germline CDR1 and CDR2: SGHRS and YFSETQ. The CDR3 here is CASSHPRGLGTEAFF. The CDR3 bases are TGCGCCAGCAGCCACCCCCGGGGTTTGGGGACTGAAGCTTTCTTT.

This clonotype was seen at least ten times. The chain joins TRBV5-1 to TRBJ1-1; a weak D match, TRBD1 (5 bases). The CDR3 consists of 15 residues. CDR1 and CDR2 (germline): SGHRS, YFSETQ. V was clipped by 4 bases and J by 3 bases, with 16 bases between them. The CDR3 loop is CASSTGGGMDTEAFF. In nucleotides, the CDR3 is TGCGCCAGCAGCACCGGGGGAGGCATGGACACTGAAGCTTTCTTT.

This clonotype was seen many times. The CDR3 DNA sequence: TGTGCCAAGAAGGGATCGACAGGGGTGGAAGGCTACACCTTC. Translating it yields CAKKGSTGVEGYTF. The rearrangement links TRBV2 to TRBJ1-2; 8 bases align to TRBD1. V lost 10 bases, J lost 8 bases, and 15 bases stayed unmatched. This CDR3 spans 14 amino acids. In germline, CDR1 is SNHLY, CDR2 FYNNEI.

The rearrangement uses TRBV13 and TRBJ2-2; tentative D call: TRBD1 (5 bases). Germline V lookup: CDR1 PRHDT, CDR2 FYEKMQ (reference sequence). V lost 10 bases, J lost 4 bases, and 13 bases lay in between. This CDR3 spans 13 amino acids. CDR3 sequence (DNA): TGTGCCATAAGGGGTTCCACCACCGGGGAGCTGTTTTTT. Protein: CAIRGSTTGELFF.

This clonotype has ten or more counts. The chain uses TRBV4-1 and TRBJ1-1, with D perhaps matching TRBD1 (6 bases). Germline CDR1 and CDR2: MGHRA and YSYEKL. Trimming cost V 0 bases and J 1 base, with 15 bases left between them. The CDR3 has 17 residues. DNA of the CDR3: TGCGCCAGCAGCCAAGATCCCGAGGGGGGGTGGAACACTGAAGCTTTCTTT. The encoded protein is CASSQDPEGGWNTEAFF.

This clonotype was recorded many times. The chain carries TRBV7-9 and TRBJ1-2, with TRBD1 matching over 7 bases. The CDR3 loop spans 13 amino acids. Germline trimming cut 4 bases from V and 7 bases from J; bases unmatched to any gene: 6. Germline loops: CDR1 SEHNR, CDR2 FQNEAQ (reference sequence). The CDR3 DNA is TGTGCCAGCAGCTCAGACGAGGGGGCTGGCTACACCTTC. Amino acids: CASSSDEGAGYTF.

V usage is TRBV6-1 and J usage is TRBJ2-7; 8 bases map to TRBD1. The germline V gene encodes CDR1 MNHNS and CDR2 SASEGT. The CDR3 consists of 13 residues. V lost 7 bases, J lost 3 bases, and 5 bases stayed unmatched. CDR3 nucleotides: TGTGCCAGCAATAGGGGACAGGTCTACGAGCAGTACTTC. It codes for CASNRGQVYEQYF.

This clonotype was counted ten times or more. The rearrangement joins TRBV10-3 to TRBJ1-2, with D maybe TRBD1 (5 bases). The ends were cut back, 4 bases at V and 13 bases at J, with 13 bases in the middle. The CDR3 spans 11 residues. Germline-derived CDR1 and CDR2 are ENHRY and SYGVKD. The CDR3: CAISVRDYPTF. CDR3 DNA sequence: TGTGCCATCAGTGTCCGGGACTATCCCACCTTC.

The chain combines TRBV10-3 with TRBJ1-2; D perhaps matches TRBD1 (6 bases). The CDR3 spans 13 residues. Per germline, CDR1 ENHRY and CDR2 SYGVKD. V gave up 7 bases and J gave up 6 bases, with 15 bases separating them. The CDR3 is CAINQPRGDGYTF. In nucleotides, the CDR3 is TGTGCCATCAATCAACCCAGGGGAGATGGCTACACCTTC.

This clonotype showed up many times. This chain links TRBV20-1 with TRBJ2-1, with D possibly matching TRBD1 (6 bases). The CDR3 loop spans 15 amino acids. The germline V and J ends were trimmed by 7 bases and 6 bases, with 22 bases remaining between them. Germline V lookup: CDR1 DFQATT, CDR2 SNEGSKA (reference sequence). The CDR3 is CSGQWGLRVSNEQFF. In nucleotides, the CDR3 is TGCAGTGGCCAATGGGGGCTCCGGGTGTCCAATGAGCAGTTCTTC.

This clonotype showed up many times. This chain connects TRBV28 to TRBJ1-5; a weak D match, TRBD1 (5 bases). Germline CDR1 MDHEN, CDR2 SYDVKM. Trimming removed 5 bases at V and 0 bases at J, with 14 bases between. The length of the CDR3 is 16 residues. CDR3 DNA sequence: TGTGCCAGCAGTCTCCGGGGCGGGACTAGCAATCAGCCCCAGCATTTT. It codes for CASSLRGGTSNQPQHF.

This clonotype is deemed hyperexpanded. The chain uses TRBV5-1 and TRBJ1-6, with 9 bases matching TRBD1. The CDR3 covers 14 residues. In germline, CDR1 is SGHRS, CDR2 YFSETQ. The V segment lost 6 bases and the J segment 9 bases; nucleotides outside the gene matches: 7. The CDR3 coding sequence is TGCGCCAGCACCTCGGACAGGGGTTTTTCACCCCTCCACTTT. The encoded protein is CASTSDRGFSPLHF.